These 14 T cell receptor beta chains share one sample of origin, sequenced in a study of blood T cell repertoires in COVID-19. Assay: immunoSEQ multiplex PCR; the TCRdb copy retains only in-frame clones and omits some. The sample holds 150,000 to 180,000 clones, 91% seen once. The sample was peripheral blood. The origin of the receptors is a man in his forties or fifties with acute or convalescent COVID-19.

J is TRBJ2-5 and V is TRBV5-5, with D possibly being TRBD1 (5 bases). Germline assignment: CDR1 SGHKS and CDR2 YYEKEE (reference sequence). V was trimmed by 4 bases and J by 2 bases, leaving 18 bases between them. This CDR3 contains 16 residues. The CDR3 bases are TGTGCCAGCAGCCCGCCGAGACAGCGCCAGCAAGAGACCCAGTACTTC. It specifies CASSPPRQRQQETQYF.

This chain links TRBV29-1 with TRBJ1-2; D is ambiguous. CDR3 size: 13 residues. The V end lost 6 bases, the J end lost 0 bases, and 11 bases lay between the germline ends. Germline CDR1 is SQVTM and CDR2 is ANQGSEA. The CDR3 loop reads CSVREGSNYGYTF. DNA for the CDR3: TGCAGCGTCCGGGAGGGTTCTAACTATGGCTACACCTTC.

The gene calls are TRBV27 and TRBJ2-1, with D unresolved. The CDR3 runs to 15 residues. CDR1 MNHEY and CDR2 SMNVEV come from the germline V gene (reference sequence). Trimming stripped 6 bases from V and 0 bases from J, with 12 bases between. The CDR3 region has the DNA TGTGCCAGCAGACTCAGGTTGAGCTCCTACAATGAGCAGTTCTTC. Translated, it gives CASRLRLSSYNEQFF.

The chain combines TRBV27 with TRBJ1-6; 7 bases match TRBD1. Germline CDR1 and CDR2: MNHEY and SMNVEV (reference sequence). V dropped 5 bases and J dropped 6; count of bases not matched to a gene: 4. The CDR3 extends over 14 amino acids. The CDR3: CASSGGQSNSPLHF. The CDR3 DNA reads TGTGCCAGCAGTGGGGGACAGAGTAATTCACCCCTCCACTTT.

The chain's CDR3 is CASSLTGFDSPLHF. The CDR3 region has the DNA TGTGCCAGCAGCCTGACAGGTTTTGATTCACCCCTCCACTTT. The V gene is TRBV5-4, the J gene TRBJ1-6; the D gene is possibly TRBD1 (6 bases). The CDR3 contains 14 residues. The V gene's germline CDR1 is SGHNT and CDR2 YYREEE (reference sequence). V gave up 4 bases and J gave up 8 bases, with 13 bases separating them.

The rearrangement joins TRBV19 to TRBJ1-5; perhaps TRBD1 as D (5 bases). Germline values: CDR1 LNHDA, CDR2 SQIVND (reference sequence). The CDR3 covers 15 residues. The ends were cut back, 3 bases at V and 1 base at J, with 10 bases in the middle. In DNA form, the CDR3 reads TGTGCCAGTAGTATCCAACAGGAGAGCAATCAGCCCCAGCATTTT. Protein sequence: CASSIQQESNQPQHF.

J is TRBJ2-1 and V is TRBV7-3; 14 positions agree with TRBD2. The V gene's germline CDR1 is SGHTA and CDR2 FQGTGA. The CDR3 spans 17 residues. With 4 bases clipped from V and 2 bases from J, the junction kept 4 bases outside the gene matches. DNA of the CDR3: TGTGCCAGCAGCTCACAGGGACTAGCGGGGGCCTACAATGAGCAGTTCTTC. Residues: CASSSQGLAGAYNEQFF.

The CDR3: CAWRRAGRNHEQFF. The CDR3 DNA reads TGTGCCTGGAGAAGGGCGGGAAGGAATCATGAGCAGTTCTTC. The V and J genes are TRBV30 and TRBJ2-1; possible D gene TRBD2, 6 bases. V lost 3 bases and J lost 8, with 17 bases in between. This CDR3 comprises 14 residues. Germline CDR1 reads GTSNPN; CDR2 reads SVGIG (reference sequence).

The chain combines TRBV4-1 with TRBJ2-1; D uncertain. CDR1 is MGHRA, CDR2 YSYEKL, per germline. The V end was cut by 0 bases, the J end by 0 bases, with 12 bases between. The CDR3 runs 17 residues. CDR3 in DNA: TGCGCCAGCAGCCAAGATGCAAGCCCAAGCTCCTACAATGAGCAGTTCTTC. Its translation is CASSQDASPSSYNEQFF.

A remark on this clone: The same CDR3 can be traced to other DNA sequences in this sample. J is TRBJ1-1 and V is TRBV28; 9 positions match TRBD1. V gave up 4 bases and J gave up 11 bases; unmatched junction bases: 11. CDR1 is MDHEN and CDR2 is SYDVKM in the germline V gene. This CDR3 region has 14 residues. The CDR3 sequence: CASSSANRGHRAFF. The CDR3 DNA reads as TGTGCCAGCAGTTCCGCAAACAGGGGGCACCGGGCTTTCTTT.

This rearrangement joins TRBV9 to TRBJ2-7; D gene ambiguous. Germline V lookup: CDR1 SGDLS, CDR2 YYNGEE. The CDR3 sequence is 11 residues long. The ends were cut back, 3 bases at V and 6 bases at J, with 7 bases in the middle. The CDR3 DNA is TGTGCCAGCAGCGCTGGCACCGAGCAGTACTTC. Its protein product is CASSAGTEQYF.

This clone was counted between two and nine times. The chain links TRBV18 to TRBJ1-2; D might be TRBD1 (6 bases). This CDR3 comprises 14 residues. The germline V and J ends were trimmed by 3 bases and 3 bases, with 11 bases remaining between them. Germline lookup yields CDR1 KGHSH and CDR2 LQKENI. CDR3: CASSPGQTYYGYTF. CDR3 in DNA: TGTGCCAGCTCACCCGGACAGACGTACTATGGCTACACCTTC.

This clone has only one observation. The chain joins TRBV24-1 to TRBJ1-4, with 10 bases identical to TRBD1. The CDR3 contains 17 residues. V shed 3 bases and J 5 bases; nucleotides not matched to a gene: 8. The germline CDR1 and CDR2 sequences are KGHDR and SFDVKD. As DNA, the CDR3 is TGTGCCACCAGTGATAGGGACAGGGGATGCCGGAATGAAAAACTGTTTTTT. Protein: CATSDRDRGCRNEKLFF.

The chain links TRBV7-2 to TRBJ1-3; TRBD1 aligns across 7 bases. J was trimmed by 0 bases and V by 3 bases; bases with no gene match: 5. Germline V gives CDR1 SGHTA, CDR2 FQGNSA. The CDR3 totals 16 residues. CDR3 amino acids: CASSFKTGTSGNTIYF. The CDR3 bases are TGTGCCAGCAGCTTCAAGACAGGGACCTCTGGAAACACCATATATTTT.